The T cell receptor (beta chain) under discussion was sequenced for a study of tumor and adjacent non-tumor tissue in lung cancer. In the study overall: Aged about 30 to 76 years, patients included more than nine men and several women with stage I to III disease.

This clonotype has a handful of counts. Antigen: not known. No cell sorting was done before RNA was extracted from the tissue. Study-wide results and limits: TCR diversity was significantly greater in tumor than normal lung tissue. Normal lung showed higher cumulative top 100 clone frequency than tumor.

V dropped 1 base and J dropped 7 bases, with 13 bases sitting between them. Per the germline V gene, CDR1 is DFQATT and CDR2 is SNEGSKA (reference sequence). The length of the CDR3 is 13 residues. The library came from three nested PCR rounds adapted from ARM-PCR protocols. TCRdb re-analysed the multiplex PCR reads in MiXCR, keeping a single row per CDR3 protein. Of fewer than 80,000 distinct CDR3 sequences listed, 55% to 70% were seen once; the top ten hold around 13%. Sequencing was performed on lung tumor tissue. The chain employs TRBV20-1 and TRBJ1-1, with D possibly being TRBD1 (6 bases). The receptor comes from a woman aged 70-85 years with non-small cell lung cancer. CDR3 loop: CSARVGGWHEAFF. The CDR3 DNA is TGCAGTGCTAGAGTGGGGGGCTGGCATGAAGCTTTCTTT.